The 24 T cell receptor beta chains below all came from one sample that was sequenced in a study of cytomegalovirus exposure and HLA in healthy donors. The PCR was carried out with 60 Vbeta primers and 13 Jbeta primers. Generated by immunoSEQ multiplex PCR, the TCRdb table keeps only in-frame clones and is missing some. This sample has approximately 140,000 clones, with around 85% found just once. Sequencing was performed on PBMCs. These receptors originate from a boy aged 5-17 years in good health and CMV-seronegative.

The chain links TRBV5-4 to TRBJ1-2; D is possibly TRBD1 (6 bases). Trimming removed 5 bases at V and 2 bases at J, with 13 bases between. This CDR3 comprises 14 residues. Germline CDR1 reads SGHNT; CDR2 reads YYREEE (reference sequence). This CDR3 is CASSGQGQNYGYTF. The CDR3 DNA reads TGTGCCAGCAGTGGCCAGGGACAAAACTATGGCTACACCTTC. Combining the CDR3 with reference TRBV5-4 and TRBJ1-2 gives the whole variable domain ETGVTQSPTHLIKTRGQQVTLRCSSQSGHNTVSWYQQALGQGPQFIFQYYREEENGRGNFPPRFSGLQFPNYSSELNVNALELDDSALYLCASSGQGQNYGYTFGSGTRLTVV.

This chain joins TRBV9 and TRBJ2-2; TRBD1 matches 11 bases. Trimming at V came to 0 bases and at J to 0 bases, leaving 10 bases not matched to a gene. Germline CDR1 is SGDLS and CDR2 is YYNGEE. The CDR3 covers 20 residues. CDR3 loop: CASSVDWTGGTPTNTGELFF. The CDR3 DNA reads as TGTGCCAGCAGCGTAGATTGGACAGGGGGCACCCCCACGAACACCGGGGAGCTGTTTTTT. Based on the CDR3 plus reference TRBV9 and TRBJ2-2, the full variable domain is DSGVTQTPKHLITATGQRVTLRCSPRSGDLSVYWYQQSLDQGLQFLIQYYNGEERAKGNILERFSAQQFPDLHSELNLSSLELGDSALYFCASSVDWTGGTPTNTGELFFGEGSRLTVL.

This clone was recorded only once. The V call is TRBV4-1, the J call TRBJ2-3, with 13 bases fitting TRBD2. CDR3 length: 16 amino acids. V trimming: 3 bases; J trimming: 5 bases; junction bases outside the gene matches: 5. Germline-derived CDR1 and CDR2 are MGHRA and YSYEKL. Here the CDR3 reads CASSHRTSGGRDTQYF. In DNA form, the CDR3 reads TGCGCCAGCAGCCACCGGACTAGCGGGGGACGAGATACGCAGTATTTT.

In its sample, this clone was seen once. This CDR3 is CASRRQGSDEQYF. The CDR3 bases are TGTGCCAGCCGGCGACAGGGATCGGACGAGCAGTACTTC. The V and J genes are TRBV18 and TRBJ2-7, with 7 positions matching TRBD1. V was pared by 8 bases and J by 5 bases, with 9 bases of the junction left unmatched. The CDR3 runs 13 residues. The germline gives CDR1 KGHSH, CDR2 LQKENI.

The V gene is TRBV7-9, the J gene TRBJ1-2, with TRBD1 matching over 7 bases. Germline CDR1 is SEHNR and CDR2 is FQNEAQ (reference sequence). V was clipped by 6 bases and J by 0 bases; unmatched bases: 19. The CDR3 loop spans 19 amino acids. CDR3 amino acids: CASSYSFGTAWETNYGYTF. As DNA, the CDR3 is TGTGCCAGCAGTTATTCCTTCGGGACAGCTTGGGAGACTAACTATGGCTACACCTTC.

This clone was seen a few times. V and J are TRBV11-2 and TRBJ1-4; D remains ambiguous. The CDR3 runs to 15 residues. The germline CDR1 and CDR2 sequences are SGHAT and FQNNGV. The V end lost 1 base, the J end lost 8 bases, and 14 bases lay between the germline ends. CDR3 amino acids: CASSLGGGRTEKLFF. As DNA, the CDR3 is TGTGCCAGCAGCTTAGGTGGAGGGCGCACGGAAAAACTGTTTTTT.

The rearrangement uses TRBV4-1 and TRBJ2-7; possibly TRBD2 for D (6 bases). CDR3 size: 14 residues. CDR1 and CDR2 from the germline V gene are MGHRA and YSYEKL. Deletions cut 6 bases from V and 2 bases from J, with 14 bases between. DNA of the CDR3: TGCGCCAGCAGGAGTAGCGGAAACACCTACGAGCAGTACTTC. Encoded protein: CASRSSGNTYEQYF.

By proportion, this clone is medium-sized (0.01 to 0.1%). The chain has TRBV6-4 and TRBJ2-1; no clear D. Between the trimmed V and J ends, which lost 0 bases and 6 bases, there was a span of 3 bases. Germline lookup yields CDR1 MRHNA and CDR2 SNTAGT. The CDR3 is 12 residues long. CDR3 in amino acids: CASSDSINEQFF. The CDR3 DNA reads as TGTGCCAGCAGTGACTCCATCAATGAGCAGTTCTTC.

The V and J genes are TRBV7-2 and TRBJ1-6; D is unclear. The V gene lost 1 base and the J gene lost 8 bases, with 12 bases spanning the gap. The CDR3 is made up of 15 amino acids. CDR1 and CDR2 (germline): SGHTA, FQGNSA. CDR3 protein: CASSLVSQVDSPLHF. CDR3 nucleotides: TGTGCCAGCAGCTTAGTCTCCCAGGTAGATTCACCCCTCCACTTT.

The rearrangement joins TRBV19 to TRBJ2-3; TRBD2 matches at 13 bases. CDR1 is LNHDA, CDR2 SQIVND, per germline (reference sequence). V shed 3 bases and J 3 bases; nucleotides not matched to a gene: 0. The CDR3 consists of 15 residues. The DNA of the CDR3 is TGTGCCAGTAGTATGGGACTAGCGGGGACAGATACGCAGTATTTT. Translation: CASSMGLAGTDTQYF.

The chain carries TRBV9 and TRBJ2-1; possible D gene TRBD2, 6 bases. Germline CDR1 and CDR2: SGDLS and YYNGEE. The CDR3 loop spans 13 amino acids. Trimming removed 6 bases from V and 0 bases from J, with 7 bases in between. The CDR3, as DNA: TGTGCCAGCAACGGGGGCTCCTACAATGAGCAGTTCTTC. Translated, it gives CASNGGSYNEQFF. Complete variable domain (other parts from reference TRBV9 and TRBJ2-1): DSGVTQTPKHLITATGQRVTLRCSPRSGDLSVYWYQQSLDQGLQFLIQYYNGEERAKGNILERFSAQQFPDLHSELNLSSLELGDSALYFCASNGGSYNEQFFGPGTRLTVL.

The rearrangement uses TRBV18 and TRBJ2-7; D possibly corresponds to TRBD1 (6 bases). Per germline, CDR1 KGHSH and CDR2 LQKENI. CDR3 length: 14 amino acids. The germline V and J ends were trimmed by 6 bases and 4 bases, with 16 bases remaining between them. CDR3: CASSPRGRDYEQYF. DNA of the CDR3: TGTGCCAGCTCCCCCAGGGGTAGGGATTACGAGCAGTACTTC.

V gene TRBV30 combines with J gene TRBJ2-1, with TRBD1 matching over 8 bases. CDR1 is GTSNPN and CDR2 is SVGIG in the germline V gene (reference sequence). CDR3 length equals 15 residues. V was clipped by 3 bases and J by 3 bases; unmatched bases: 7. The CDR3 sequence is CAWRARDRNYNEQFF. The CDR3, as DNA: TGTGCCTGGAGGGCCCGGGACAGGAACTACAATGAGCAGTTCTTC.

The CDR3 nucleotides read TGTGCCAGCAGCGGGAGCAGCGGGGGTGCCTACGAGCAGTACTTC. This codes for CASSGSSGGAYEQYF. The J gene is TRBJ2-7, the V gene TRBV5-4; the match to TRBD2 covers 8 bases. Trimming took 4 bases from V and 2 from J; bases not matched to a gene: 8. This CDR3 has 15 residues. Germline V CDR1 and CDR2: SGHNT, YYREEE (reference sequence).

This clone was detected only a few times. The chain couples TRBV5-1 to TRBJ2-5, with a weak D call TRBD1 (6 bases). Trimming shortened V by 4 bases and J by 2 bases, and 12 bases separated the two germline ends. CDR3 length: 14 amino acids. CDR1 is SGHRS, CDR2 YFSETQ, per germline. The CDR3 sequence is CASSTGQLQETQYF. The DNA of the CDR3 is TGCGCCAGCAGCACAGGACAGTTACAAGAGACCCAGTACTTC. The whole variable domain, remainder taken from reference TRBV5-1 and TRBJ2-5, is KAGVTQTPRYLIKTRGQQVTLSCSPISGHRSVSWYQQTPGQGLQFLFEYFSETQRNKGNFPGRFSGRQFSNSRSEMNVSTLELGDSALYLCASSTGQLQETQYFGPGTRLLVL.

The chain recombines TRBV5-1 with TRBJ2-7, with no clear D. The CDR3 length is 15 residues. V was pared by 0 bases and J by 7 bases, with 17 bases between. Germline loops: CDR1 SGHRS, CDR2 YFSETQ. CDR3 nucleotides: TGCGCCAGCAGCTTGGATCGCACCAAAACTCGAGAGCAGTACTTC. Translating it yields CASSLDRTKTREQYF.

The chain employs TRBV7-2 and TRBJ1-1; D is ambiguous. Germline values: CDR1 SGHTA, CDR2 FQGNSA. This CDR3 region has 13 residues. Trimming shortened V by 1 base and J by 7 bases, and 10 bases separated the two germline ends. CDR3 sequence reads: CASSLERGGEAFF. The CDR3 DNA sequence: TGTGCCAGCAGCTTAGAGCGGGGAGGTGAAGCTTTCTTT. Complete variable domain (other parts from reference TRBV7-2 and TRBJ1-1): GAGVSQSPSNKVTEKGKDVELRCDPISGHTALYWYRQSLGQGLEFLIYFQGNSAPDKSGLPSDRFSAERTGGSVSTLTIQRTQQEDSAVYLCASSLERGGEAFFGQGTRLTVV.

The chain has TRBV5-5 and TRBJ1-6; a possible D gene is TRBD1 (6 bases). CDR1 is SGHKS and CDR2 is YYEKEE in the germline V gene (reference sequence). This CDR3 is built from 14 residues. The V end was cut by 2 bases, the J end by 8 bases, with 11 bases between. The CDR3 sequence: CASSFTGNDSPLHF. The CDR3 DNA is TGTGCCAGCAGCTTTACAGGGAATGATTCACCCCTCCACTTT.

The chain uses TRBV7-9 and TRBJ2-3; no reliable D call. Germline V CDR1 and CDR2: SEHNR, FQNEAQ (reference sequence). V gave up 5 bases and J gave up 4 bases, with 10 bases separating them. This CDR3 spans 13 amino acids. CDR3 region: CASSAQTPDTQYF. For the CDR3, the DNA is TGTGCCAGCAGCGCCCAGACTCCAGATACGCAGTATTTT. Filled out from reference TRBV7-9 and TRBJ2-3, the complete variable domain reads DTGVSQNPRHKITKRGQNVTFRCDPISEHNRLYWYRQTLGQGPEFLTYFQNEAQLEKSRLLSDRFSAERPKGSFSTLEIQRTEQGDSAMYLCASSAQTPDTQYFGPGTRLTVL.

V and J are TRBV11-1 and TRBJ1-6; 8 bases map to TRBD1. CDR1 and CDR2 from the germline V gene are SGHAT and FQDESV (reference sequence). This CDR3 comprises 16 residues. Losses at the gene ends were 5 bases for V and 0 bases for J; bases not matched to a gene: 3. The CDR3 region has the DNA TGTGCCAGCAGCACGACAGGGGACTCCTATAATTCACCCCTCCACTTT. Translation: CASSTTGDSYNSPLHF.

The chain has TRBV10-3 and TRBJ2-7; TRBD2 might be the D (6 bases). V lost 8 bases to trimming and J lost 1 base, with 9 bases between them. Germline CDR1 ENHRY, CDR2 SYGVKD. This CDR3 comprises 12 residues. The CDR3 DNA sequence: TGTGCCATCCCCGGGGGTTCCTACGAGCAGTACTTC. Its translation: CAIPGGSYEQYF.

This clone was observed a single time. This chain joins TRBV29-1 and TRBJ2-3; 7 nucleotides match TRBD2. J was trimmed by 0 bases and V by 1 base; bases with no gene match: 1. This CDR3 has 14 residues. Germline V lookup: CDR1 SQVTM, CDR2 ANQGSEA. CDR3 nucleotide sequence: TGCAGCGTTGAAGGGCGGGGGAGCACAGATACGCAGTATTTT. This gives the protein CSVEGRGSTDTQYF.

The J gene is TRBJ2-3, the V gene TRBV27, with TRBD2 matching 8 bases. The CDR3 sequence is 16 residues long. Per germline, CDR1 MNHEY and CDR2 SMNVEV (reference sequence). With 4 bases clipped from V and 1 base from J, the junction kept 7 bases outside the gene matches. CDR3 loop: CASSSKRELGTDTQYF. The CDR3 DNA is TGTGCCAGCAGTTCCAAGCGGGAGTTAGGCACAGATACGCAGTATTTT.

This rearrangement joins TRBV18 to TRBJ2-3; D may be TRBD1 (6 bases). This CDR3 has 17 residues. Trimming took off 3 bases at V and 0 bases at J, with 16 bases between the two ends. CDR1 is KGHSH, CDR2 LQKENI, per germline. The CDR3 DNA reads TGTGCCAGCTCACCGGTAGCATGGGGGCCTAGCACAGATACGCAGTATTTT. It yields the protein CASSPVAWGPSTDTQYF.